These 30 T cell receptor beta chains were sequenced from one sample in a study of T cell changes during pregnancy in multiple sclerosis. TCRdb keeps only in-frame clones here, not all; method: immunoSEQ multiplex PCR. The data contain 95,000 to 100,000 clones, around 92% of them seen just once; the ten biggest clones take up 2.5% to 4%. The source material was peripheral blood, sampled in the second trimester of pregnancy. The receptor source for this set is a female donor with multiple sclerosis, enrolled in a pregnancy study.

This clone appeared once. The chain employs TRBV7-9 and TRBJ1-5, with 10 bases lining up with TRBD1. The CDR3 length is 14 residues. The germline CDR1 and CDR2 sequences are SEHNR and FQNEAQ (reference sequence). V trimming: 5 bases; J trimming: 3 bases; junction bases outside the gene matches: 1. The CDR3 is CASSGTGANQPQHF. CDR3 in DNA: TGTGCCAGCAGCGGGACAGGGGCCAATCAGCCCCAGCATTTT.

The V and J genes are TRBV7-2 and TRBJ2-5; possible D gene TRBD1, 6 bases. The V end was cut by 2 bases, the J end by 3 bases, with 10 bases between. The germline CDR1 and CDR2 sequences are SGHTA and FQGNSA. This CDR3 spans 14 amino acids. Here the CDR3 DNA reads TGTGCCAGCAGCTTAAACCCAGGGGAAGAGACCCAGTACTTC. This codes for CASSLNPGEETQYF.

V is TRBV27 and J is TRBJ1-1, with 7 bases lining up with TRBD1. CDR1 is MNHEY and CDR2 is SMNVEV in the germline V gene (reference sequence). This CDR3 region has 14 residues. Trimming removed 6 bases from V and 0 bases from J; junction bases left unmatched: 4. Written as DNA, the CDR3 is TGTGCCAGCAGCTGGGGACAGTTGAACACTGAAGCTTTCTTT. This sequence encodes CASSWGQLNTEAFF.

J is TRBJ1-1 and V is TRBV28; D uncertain. The length of the CDR3 is 13 residues. V shed 3 bases and J shed 8 bases, with 13 bases lying between them. CDR1 is MDHEN and CDR2 is SYDVKM in the germline V gene. This CDR3 is CASSFSGEREAFF. The DNA of the CDR3 is TGTGCCAGCAGTTTTAGCGGGGAAAGAGAAGCTTTCTTT.

The V gene is TRBV18, the J gene TRBJ2-5; 9 nucleotides match TRBD1. The CDR3 contains 14 residues. Germline trimming cut 1 base from V and 4 bases from J; bases unmatched to any gene: 1. Per germline, CDR1 KGHSH and CDR2 LQKENI. This CDR3 is CASSPLGQGETQYF. In DNA form, the CDR3 reads TGTGCCAGCTCACCACTGGGACAGGGAGAGACCCAGTACTTC.

This chain joins TRBV16 and TRBJ1-1; D call uncertain. This CDR3 has 13 residues. Trimming left V 2 bases short and J 0 bases short, with 4 bases between. Germline lookup yields CDR1 KGHSY and CDR2 FQNENV. For the CDR3, the DNA is TGTGCCAGCAGCCAAACAGTGAACACTGAAGCTTTCTTT. It specifies CASSQTVNTEAFF.

The CDR3 region has the DNA TGTGCCAGCAGACCTACAGCGGGAGACGTCAATGAGCAGTTCTTC. Its translation: CASRPTAGDVNEQFF. The rearrangement uses TRBV11-1 and TRBJ2-1; TRBD2 matches 8 bases. Losses at the gene ends were 6 bases for V and 6 bases for J; bases not matched to a gene: 10. This CDR3 spans 15 amino acids. The germline V gene encodes CDR1 SGHAT and CDR2 FQDESV (reference sequence). The entire variable domain, with the rest obtained from reference TRBV11-1 and TRBJ2-1, is as follows: EAEVAQSPRYKITEKSQAVAFWCDPISGHATLYWYRQILGQGPELLVQFQDESVVDDSQLPKDRFSAERLKGVDSTLKIQPAELGDSAMYLCASRPTAGDVNEQFFGPGTRLTVL.

V gene TRBV29-1 combines with J gene TRBJ2-5; no firm D call. The CDR3 is made up of 13 amino acids. V lost 4 bases and J 5 bases, leaving 14 bases between the germline ends. Germline V gene sequence: CDR1 SQVTM, CDR2 ANQGSEA. CDR3: CSVGGPVRETQYF. Here the CDR3 DNA reads TGCAGCGTTGGCGGCCCTGTCCGGGAGACCCAGTACTTC.

The chain recombines TRBV4-2 with TRBJ2-1, with TRBD2 identical over 9 bases. This CDR3 contains 18 residues. V lost 0 bases to trimming and J lost 9 bases; unmatched junction nucleotides: 15. The germline V gene encodes CDR1 LGHNA and CDR2 YNFKEQ. In DNA, the CDR3 is TGTGCCAGCAGCCAAGAAGAAGGGTCTAGCGGGACAGTAATTGAGCAGTTCTTC. The encoded protein is CASSQEEGSSGTVIEQFF.

This clone was found a few times. The V and J genes are TRBV25-1 and TRBJ2-2, with 8 bases identical to TRBD1. After removal of 8 bases from V and 5 bases from J, the junction contained 4 bases not matched to a gene. The length of the CDR3 is 13 residues. The germline gives CDR1 MGHDK, CDR2 SYGVNS. The CDR3 reads CASSNRGTGELFF. CDR3 sequence (DNA): TGTGCCAGCTCGAACAGGGGGACCGGGGAGCTGTTTTTT.

The V call is TRBV4-1, the J call TRBJ2-5; tentative D call: TRBD1 (5 bases). V lost 2 bases and J lost 4, with 14 bases in between. Per germline, CDR1 MGHRA and CDR2 YSYEKL. There are 15 residues in the CDR3. CDR3 nucleotides: TGCGCCAGCAGCCAACAACAGGCCAATAGAGAGACCCAGTACTTC. The encoded protein is CASSQQQANRETQYF.

This chain uses TRBV20-1 with TRBJ2-7, with 7 nucleotides matching TRBD1. CDR1 DFQATT and CDR2 SNEGSKA come from the germline V gene (reference sequence). V shed 6 bases and J 5 bases; nucleotides not matched to a gene: 4. The CDR3 loop spans 11 amino acids. This CDR3 reads CSAPTGHEQYF. As DNA, the CDR3 is TGCAGTGCCCCGACAGGGCACGAGCAGTACTTC.

J is TRBJ2-1 and V is TRBV28; possibly TRBD2 for D (6 bases). Germline CDR1 and CDR2: MDHEN and SYDVKM. The CDR3 is 13 residues long. V lost 3 bases, J lost 6 bases, and 9 bases lay in between. CDR3 nucleotide sequence: TGTGCCAGCAGTTTGGTCGGGGGCAATGAGCAGTTCTTC. This sequence encodes CASSLVGGNEQFF.

The rearrangement links TRBV7-9 to TRBJ1-1; D may be TRBD1 (5 bases). Germline-derived CDR1 and CDR2 are SEHNR and FQNEAQ (reference sequence). The CDR3 consists of 18 residues. V lost 4 bases to trimming and J lost 2 bases, with 23 bases between them. DNA of the CDR3: TGTGCCAGCAGCTCTACCTGGGGGGATCGGGGTAGAAACACTGAAGCTTTCTTT. Protein: CASSSTWGDRGRNTEAFF.

This chain joins TRBV7-2 and TRBJ2-7; tentative D call: TRBD2 (5 bases). V was shortened by 5 bases and J by 0 bases, with 11 bases between the two germline ends. The CDR3 spans 14 residues. The germline CDR1 and CDR2 sequences are SGHTA and FQGNSA. The CDR3 DNA reads TGTGCCAGCAGCACGAGCGGTAGCTCCTACGAGCAGTACTTC. Translation gives CASSTSGSSYEQYF. Full variable domain (rest looked up from reference TRBV7-2 and TRBJ2-7): GAGVSQSPSNKVTEKGKDVELRCDPISGHTALYWYRQSLGQGLEFLIYFQGNSAPDKSGLPSDRFSAERTGGSVSTLTIQRTQQEDSAVYLCASSTSGSSYEQYFGPGTRLTVT.

This chain joins TRBV27 and TRBJ2-1, with D unclear. V was shortened by 2 bases and J by 0 bases, with 14 bases between the two germline ends. Germline loops: CDR1 MNHEY, CDR2 SMNVEV (reference sequence). The CDR3 has 17 amino acids. CDR3 bases: TGTGCCAGCAGTTTAACAAGGTACGCTAGCTCCTACAATGAGCAGTTCTTC. Translating it yields CASSLTRYASSYNEQFF.

The chain is built from TRBV7-2 and TRBJ2-2; 8 bases fit TRBD2. The germline V gene encodes CDR1 SGHTA and CDR2 FQGNSA. V lost 5 bases to trimming and J lost 3 bases; unmatched junction nucleotides: 5. There are 15 residues in the CDR3. DNA of the CDR3: TGTGCCAGCAGCAACGGGAGGGGGGACACCGGGGAGCTGTTTTTT. Protein: CASSNGRGDTGELFF.

The CDR3 sequence: CASSLLAGGQETQYF. The CDR3 coding sequence is TGTGCCAGCAGCTTACTAGCGGGAGGGCAAGAGACCCAGTACTTC. This rearrangement joins TRBV7-8 to TRBJ2-5, with 12 bases matching TRBD2. This CDR3 contains 15 residues. With 2 bases clipped from V and 2 bases from J, the junction kept 0 bases outside the gene matches. CDR1 and CDR2 (germline): SGHVS, FQNEAQ. The full variable domain, with the rest looked up from reference TRBV7-8 and TRBJ2-5, is GAGVSQSPRYKVAKRGQDVALRCDPISGHVSLFWYQQALGQGPEFLTYFQNEAQLDKSGLPSDRFFAERPEGSVSTLKIQRTQQEDSAVYLCASSLLAGGQETQYFGPGTRLLVL.

The chain combines TRBV4-2 with TRBJ2-5, with 7 bases identical to TRBD1. V lost 5 bases and J lost 2; bases outside the gene matches: 11. Per the germline V gene, CDR1 is LGHNA and CDR2 is YNFKEQ. This CDR3 region has 16 residues. In DNA form, the CDR3 reads TGTGCCAGCAGCTTGGTGCCAGGGGGTCTACAAGAGACCCAGTACTTC. Translated, it gives CASSLVPGGLQETQYF.

The chain links TRBV6-6 to TRBJ2-5; 7 nucleotides match TRBD2. CDR1 MNHNY and CDR2 SVGAGI come from the germline V gene (reference sequence). The CDR3 is 16 amino acids. The ends lost 0 bases at V and 5 bases at J; junction bases unmatched: 9. The CDR3 protein is CASSYSSGRALETQYF. The CDR3 coding sequence is TGTGCCAGCAGTTACTCGAGTGGGAGGGCCCTGGAGACCCAGTACTTC.

The chain employs TRBV7-8 and TRBJ2-7, with 11 bases aligning to TRBD1. The germline V gene has CDR1 SGHVS and CDR2 FQNEAQ. The CDR3 consists of 15 residues. J gave up 3 bases and V 4 bases, and 5 bases lay outside the gene matches. The CDR3 nucleotides read TGTGCCAGCAGCTGGGGACAGGGGGTGTTCTACGAGCAGTACTTC. Encoded protein: CASSWGQGVFYEQYF.

The chain joins TRBV9 to TRBJ1-3, with 7 bases that match TRBD1. The V gene's germline CDR1 is SGDLS and CDR2 YYNGEE. The CDR3 has 15 amino acids. Trimming removed 0 bases from V and 2 bases from J; junction bases left unmatched: 2. The CDR3 here is CASSVARGTGNTIYF. The CDR3 DNA reads as TGTGCCAGCAGCGTAGCCAGGGGGACTGGAAACACCATATATTTT.

The chain recombines TRBV2 with TRBJ2-2, with 8 bases aligning to TRBD1. This CDR3 contains 13 residues. Germline-derived CDR1 and CDR2 are SNHLY and FYNNEI. The ends lost 6 bases at V and 6 bases at J; junction bases unmatched: 3. CDR3 DNA sequence: TGTGCCAGCAGAGAACAGGGGGCCGGGGAGCTGTTTTTT. This encodes CASREQGAGELFF.

V usage is TRBV7-8 and J usage is TRBJ1-1; D unresolved. Trimming took 4 bases from V and 5 from J, leaving 8 bases between them. From germline, CDR1 is SGHVS and CDR2 FQNEAQ. The CDR3 contains 12 residues. This CDR3 is CASSYGKTEAFF. DNA for the CDR3: TGTGCCAGCAGCTACGGGAAGACTGAAGCTTTCTTT.

This clone occurred once. This chain joins TRBV4-2 and TRBJ2-7; 9 bases agree with TRBD1. The trim removed 2 bases at V and 2 bases at J, leaving 7 bases unmatched. Germline V gene data show CDR1 as LGHNA and CDR2 as YNFKEQ. This CDR3 has 16 amino acids. CDR3 bases: TGTGCCAGCAGCCAATACCTGGGACAGGGCACCTACGAGCAGTACTTC. It encodes CASSQYLGQGTYEQYF.

This rearrangement joins TRBV11-3 to TRBJ2-1; 9 bases are shared with TRBD2. The CDR3 extends over 17 amino acids. The V gene's germline CDR1 is SGHNT and CDR2 YENEEA. Trimming took 0 bases from V and 12 from J; bases not matched to a gene: 15. The CDR3 DNA sequence: TGTGCCAGCAGCTTAGATCCCCTTGGGGCGGGAGGGCCTGGGCAGTTCTTC. Translation gives CASSLDPLGAGGPGQFF.

As regards this clone: Other DNA sequences in this specimen translate into the identical CDR3. V gene TRBV19 combines with J gene TRBJ1-1; D call uncertain. Germline CDR1 and CDR2: LNHDA and SQIVND (reference sequence). V shed 3 bases and J shed 1 base, with 6 bases lying between them. This CDR3 has 13 amino acids. DNA for the CDR3: TGTGCCAGTAGTATTCAAAAGAACACTGAAGCTTTCTTT. Protein product: CASSIQKNTEAFF.

The chain has TRBV9 and TRBJ1-2; TRBD1 matches at 8 bases. The junction had 10 bases not matched to a gene; V was cut back by 2 bases and J by 4 bases. Germline V CDR1 and CDR2: SGDLS, YYNGEE. The CDR3 has 16 residues. CDR3 bases: TGTGCCAGCAGCGTGTCTTGGAGGACAGGGTCCTATGGCTACACCTTC. Amino acid sequence: CASSVSWRTGSYGYTF. The variable domain in full, with the rest retrieved from reference TRBV9 and TRBJ1-2, is DSGVTQTPKHLITATGQRVTLRCSPRSGDLSVYWYQQSLDQGLQFLIQYYNGEERAKGNILERFSAQQFPDLHSELNLSSLELGDSALYFCASSVSWRTGSYGYTFGSGTRLTVV.

This chain uses TRBV2 with TRBJ2-5; 9 nucleotides align to TRBD2. Germline values: CDR1 SNHLY, CDR2 FYNNEI. The ends lost 6 bases at V and 7 bases at J; junction bases unmatched: 12. This CDR3 contains 15 residues. The CDR3 loop is CASSAVSGSFMTQYF. CDR3 DNA: TGTGCCAGCAGCGCCGTTAGCGGGAGCTTTATGACCCAGTACTTC. Filled out from reference TRBV2 and TRBJ2-5, the complete variable domain reads EPEVTQTPSHQVTQMGQEVILRCVPISNHLYFYWYRQILGQKVEFLVSFYNNEISEKSEIFDDQFSVERPDGSNFTLKIRSTKLEDSAMYFCASSAVSGSFMTQYFGPGTRLLVL.

V usage is TRBV14 and J usage is TRBJ1-2, with a tentative D call TRBD1 (5 bases). The CDR3 sequence is 15 residues long. Deletions cut 2 bases from V and 3 bases from J, with 13 bases between. Looked up from germline, CDR1 is SGHDN and CDR2 is FVKESK. The CDR3: CASSQNIREDYGYTF. The CDR3 bases are TGTGCCAGCAGCCAAAATATCAGGGAAGACTATGGCTACACCTTC.